These 30 T cell receptor beta chains were sequenced from one sample in a study of shared clonotypes between healthy human individuals. Data came from immunoSEQ multiplex PCR; TCRdb stores just in-frame clones and leaves some out. This sample carries hundreds of thousands of clones, almost 97% of them seen once, and the ten largest clones take less than 0.06%. The sample was naive CD4+ T cells sorted from blood. Stated subset: CD45RA+ positively selected. Receptors were obtained from a woman between 25 and 40 years old in good health.

The chain joins TRBV18 to TRBJ2-5; D ambiguous. Near its end, the DNA agrees better with TRBJ2-7, so the J call may be wrong. CDR1 KGHSH and CDR2 LQKENI come from the germline V gene. The length of the CDR3 is 14 residues. CDR3 sequence reads: CASSPGTDPYEQYF. CDR3 bases: TGTGCCAGCTCACCGGGAACGGATCCCTACGAGCAGTACTTC.

The CDR3 DNA reads as TGTGCCAGCGGGGAAAGGGGCGGCGGGGAGCTGTTTTTT. Translation gives CASGERGGGELFF. The chain couples TRBV11-3 to TRBJ2-2, with D perhaps matching TRBD1 (5 bases). V was trimmed by 8 bases and J by 7 bases, leaving 14 bases between them. The CDR3 has 13 amino acids. From germline, CDR1 is SGHNT and CDR2 YENEEA.

The chain links TRBV11-2 to TRBJ2-7, with D perhaps TRBD1 (6 bases). In germline, CDR1 is SGHAT, CDR2 FQNNGV. This CDR3 spans 13 amino acids. Between the trimmed V and J ends, which lost 5 bases and 3 bases, there was a span of 11 bases. DNA of the CDR3: TGTGCCAGCAGCACCCGGGACATCTACGAGCAGTACTTC. This encodes CASSTRDIYEQYF. Using reference TRBV11-2 and TRBJ2-7 for the parts outside the CDR3, the full variable domain is EAGVAQSPRYKIIEKRQSVAFWCNPISGHATLYWYQQILGQGPKLLIQFQNNGVVDDSQLPKDRFSAERLKGVDSTLKIQPAKLEDSAVYLCASSTRDIYEQYFGPGTRLTVT.

The J gene is TRBJ2-7, the V gene TRBV19; a possible D gene is TRBD1 (7 bases). Trimming removed 5 bases from V and 6 bases from J, with 23 bases in between. Germline CDR1 is LNHDA and CDR2 is SQIVND (reference sequence). The CDR3 runs to 16 residues. CDR3 in amino acids: CASSVRGQGQSGEQYF. CDR3 bases: TGTGCCAGTAGTGTTCGGGGGCAGGGACAGTCGGGCGAGCAGTACTTC. The complete variable domain, with remaining parts taken from reference TRBV19 and TRBJ2-7, reads DGGITQSPKYLFRKEGQNVTLSCEQNLNHDAMYWYRQDPGQGLRLIYYSQIVNDFQKGDIAEGYSVSREKKESFPLTVTSAQKNPTAFYLCASSVRGQGQSGEQYFGPGTRLTVT.

The chain employs TRBV19 and TRBJ1-5, with D unclear. The CDR3 is 14 amino acids. The V end lost 11 bases, the J end lost 4 bases, and 18 bases lay between the germline ends. CDR1 is LNHDA and CDR2 is SQIVND in the germline V gene (reference sequence). This CDR3 is CAPREVCGNQPQHF. CDR3 bases: TGTGCCCCCCGCGAGGTATGCGGGAATCAGCCCCAGCATTTT.

The rearrangement links TRBV25-1 to TRBJ2-6; weak D call: TRBD1 (5 bases). Germline CDR1 is MGHDK and CDR2 is SYGVNS. V shed 7 bases and J shed 0 bases, with 16 bases lying between them. The CDR3 loop spans 17 amino acids. CDR3 sequence: CASTAGLEHSGANVLTF. CDR3 DNA: TGTGCCAGCACGGCAGGGCTGGAACACTCTGGGGCCAACGTCCTGACTTTC.

The chain recombines TRBV7-2 with TRBJ2-7; 8 bases agree with TRBD2. J gave up 2 bases and V 4 bases, and 7 bases lay outside the gene matches. The CDR3 has 15 amino acids. Germline CDR1 reads SGHTA; CDR2 reads FQGNSA. In DNA, the CDR3 is TGTGCCAGCAGCTGGATAATAGCGGGGCCCTACGAGCAGTACTTC. Translating gives CASSWIIAGPYEQYF.

V and J are TRBV28 and TRBJ2-1; D may be TRBD2 (6 bases). This CDR3 has 15 residues. V lost 7 bases, J lost 7 bases, and 20 bases lay in between. The germline gives CDR1 MDHEN, CDR2 SYDVKM. The CDR3, as DNA: TGTGCCAGCATCCTAAGATCGGGAGCTTGGAATGAGCAGTTCTTC. Its translation is CASILRSGAWNEQFF. Supplemented by reference TRBV28 and TRBJ2-1, the full variable domain reads DVKVTQSSRYLVKRTGEKVFLECVQDMDHENMFWYRQDPGLGLRLIYFSYDVKMKEKGDIPEGYSVSREKKERFSLILESASTNQTSMYLCASILRSGAWNEQFFGPGTRLTVL.

The rearrangement uses TRBV29-1 and TRBJ2-1; 12 bases match TRBD2. Germline V gene lookup returns CDR1 SQVTM and CDR2 ANQGSEA. V was pared by 5 bases and J by 2 bases, with 10 bases of the junction left unmatched. CDR3 length: 17 amino acids. CDR3 region: CSVYLTSGGFAYNEQFF. The DNA of the CDR3 is TGCAGCGTTTACCTGACTAGCGGGGGTTTTGCCTACAATGAGCAGTTCTTC.

The CDR3: CASTRRVVEAFF. The CDR3 DNA reads as TGTGCCAGCACCAGGAGGGTAGTAGAAGCTTTCTTT. The chain joins TRBV6-1 to TRBJ1-1; no firm D call. V was pared by 7 bases and J by 8 bases, with 14 bases between. CDR1 and CDR2 from the germline V gene are MNHNS and SASEGT. CDR3 length equals 12 residues.

This sequence joins TRBV19 and TRBJ2-7; 7 bases are a match to TRBD1. In germline, CDR1 is LNHDA, CDR2 SQIVND (reference sequence). There are 16 residues in the CDR3. With 4 bases clipped from V and 2 bases from J, the junction kept 11 bases outside the gene matches. The CDR3 DNA follows: TGTGCCAGTAGTAGCCACCGGGACAGAACAACCTACGAGCAGTACTTC. Protein: CASSSHRDRTTYEQYF.

The V call is TRBV2, the J call TRBJ2-3; tentatively, D is TRBD2 (7 bases). There are 13 residues in the CDR3. Germline V gene data show CDR1 as SNHLY and CDR2 as FYNNEI. V shed 11 bases and J shed 1 base, with 13 bases lying between them. CDR3 in amino acids: CAQGGEGTDTQYF. DNA of the CDR3: TGTGCCCAAGGGGGGGAGGGCACAGATACGCAGTATTTT.

This clone was seen a single time. The rearrangement uses TRBV10-1 and TRBJ2-3; D is undetermined. The CDR3 loop spans 14 amino acids. CDR1 and CDR2 (germline): WNHNN, SYGVQD (reference sequence). V lost 3 bases, J lost 2 bases, and 9 bases lay in between. This CDR3 reads CASSDGRTTDTQYF. CDR3 in DNA: TGCGCCAGCAGTGACGGACGGACCACAGATACGCAGTATTTT.

V gene TRBV5-8 combines with J gene TRBJ2-7, with D unclear. With 0 bases removed from V and 2 bases from J, the gap between germline ends came to 9 bases. Germline V gene sequence: CDR1 SGHTS, CDR2 YDEGEE. The CDR3 has 14 amino acids. The CDR3 coding sequence is TGTGCCAGCAGCTTGGCGGGCGGCACCTACGAGCAGTACTTC. Translating it yields CASSLAGGTYEQYF. The variable domain in full, with the rest retrieved from reference TRBV5-8 and TRBJ2-7, is EAGVTQSPTHLIKTRGQQATLRCSPISGHTSVYWYQQALGLGLQFLLWYDEGEERNRGNFPPRFSGRQFPNYSSELNVNALELEDSALYLCASSLAGGTYEQYFGPGTRLTVT.

Regarding this clone: An end of the junction does not agree with germline; a read error may underlie this. This chain links TRBV4-1 with TRBJ2-3, with 9 bases identical to TRBD2. CDR3 length: 16 residues. From germline, CDR1 is MGHRA and CDR2 YSYEKL. The CDR3 here is CASSLRLAEAVDTQYF. CDR3 DNA sequence: TGTGCCAGCAGCCTCCGACTAGCGGAGGCGGTAGATACGCAGTATTTT.

The rearrangement links TRBV5-5 to TRBJ2-7; TRBD2 matches at 7 bases. Germline CDR1 is SGHKS and CDR2 is YYEKEE (reference sequence). The V and J ends lost 4 bases and 1 base, in that order; junction bases with no gene match: 14. The CDR3 loop spans 17 amino acids. Here the CDR3 DNA reads TGTGCCAGCAGCCCCCAAAGGGGCGGGAGTGGTTCCTACGAGCAGTACTTC. Translation: CASSPQRGGSGSYEQYF.

The chain employs TRBV6-5 and TRBJ2-7; 8 bases agree with TRBD2. This CDR3 spans 15 amino acids. The V gene's germline CDR1 is MNHEY and CDR2 SVGAGI. The V segment lost 4 bases and the J segment 0 bases; nucleotides outside the gene matches: 5. CDR3 DNA: TGTGCCAGCAGTTCCACCGGGACTAGCTCCTACGAGCAGTACTTC. It specifies CASSSTGTSSYEQYF.

V and J are TRBV28 and TRBJ2-5; 10 nucleotides match TRBD1. The J call may be incorrect, as the DNA end agrees better with TRBJ2-7. The CDR3 is 15 residues long. Germline lookup yields CDR1 MDHEN and CDR2 SYDVKM. CDR3 in amino acids: CASRPGQGVPYEQYF. Here the CDR3 DNA reads TGTGCCAGCAGACCTGGACAGGGGGTTCCCTACGAGCAGTACTTC.

The table lists this clone with a count of one. The gene calls are TRBV18 and TRBJ2-1; TRBD2 matches at 9 bases. This CDR3 region has 15 residues. The germline V gene has CDR1 KGHSH and CDR2 LQKENI. The J segment lost 3 bases and the V segment lost 9 bases, leaving 9 bases of the junction unmatched. CDR3 coding DNA: TGTGCCAGTTCAATCGAGACTAGCGGCTACAATGAGCAGTTCTTC. It codes for CASSIETSGYNEQFF.

The V and J genes are TRBV5-1 and TRBJ2-1, with 7 nucleotides matching TRBD1. This CDR3 has 15 residues. Germline CDR1 and CDR2: SGHRS and YFSETQ. Trimming took 1 base from V and 2 from J; bases not matched to a gene: 3. This chain's CDR3 is CASSLTDRAYNEQFF. As DNA, the CDR3 is TGCGCCAGCAGCTTGACAGACAGGGCCTACAATGAGCAGTTCTTC.

The rearrangement uses TRBV2 and TRBJ2-1, with D perhaps TRBD2 (5 bases). Germline-derived CDR1 and CDR2 are SNHLY and FYNNEI. Trimming stripped 8 bases from V and 0 bases from J, with 8 bases between. The CDR3 runs to 13 residues. For the CDR3, the DNA is TGTGCCAGCCAAGAGGGCTCCTACAATGAGCAGTTCTTC. Translating it yields CASQEGSYNEQFF.

V usage is TRBV23-1 and J usage is TRBJ1-5, with TRBD1 matching 8 bases. TRBV23-1 is identified as an open reading frame with a role that is uncertain. CDR3 size: 18 residues. Trimming cost V 0 bases and J 1 base; bases outside gene matches: 8. CDR3 coding DNA: TGCGCCAGCAGTCAATCTTGCAGGGGGCTTAGGAGCAATCAGCCCCAGCATTTT. Translation: CASSQSCRGLRSNQPQHF.

The genes are TRBV19 and TRBJ2-1; D is ambiguous. Germline V gives CDR1 LNHDA, CDR2 SQIVND (reference sequence). V was clipped by 2 bases and J by 7 bases, with 3 bases between them. This CDR3 spans 11 amino acids. Written as DNA, the CDR3 is TGTGCCAGTAGTATATTTAATGAGCAGTTCTTC. Its translation: CASSIFNEQFF. Full variable domain (outside the CDR3, taken from reference TRBV19 and TRBJ2-1): DGGITQSPKYLFRKEGQNVTLSCEQNLNHDAMYWYRQDPGQGLRLIYYSQIVNDFQKGDIAEGYSVSREKKESFPLTVTSAQKNPTAFYLCASSIFNEQFFGPGTRLTVL.

V usage is TRBV30 and J usage is TRBJ1-6, with 8 nucleotides matching TRBD1. Germline CDR1 GTSNPN, CDR2 SVGIG (reference sequence). V trimming: 0 bases; J trimming: 0 bases; junction bases outside the gene matches: 4. The CDR3 runs 17 residues. The CDR3, as DNA: TGTGCCTGGAGTGTGGACAGGGCCAGCTCCTATAATTCACCCCTCCACTTT. This translates into CAWSVDRASSYNSPLHF.

This rearrangement joins TRBV16 to TRBJ1-1, with D possibly matching TRBD1 (5 bases). The V end was cut by 1 base, the J end by 1 base, with 10 bases between. Germline V gene sequence: CDR1 KGHSY, CDR2 FQNENV. The CDR3 totals 15 residues. The CDR3 loop is CASSQYYQGNTEAFF. The CDR3 DNA is TGTGCCAGCAGCCAATATTATCAGGGGAACACTGAAGCTTTCTTT.

The chain couples TRBV7-6 to TRBJ2-7; TRBD2 might be the D (6 bases). Trimming cost V 8 bases and J 3 bases, with 17 bases left between them. This CDR3 spans 14 amino acids. The germline CDR1 and CDR2 sequences are SGHVS and FNYEAQ. This CDR3 reads CASQNPGLHYEQYF. CDR3 nucleotides: TGTGCCAGCCAAAACCCGGGACTCCACTACGAGCAGTACTTC.

V is TRBV6-4 and J is TRBJ2-7; TRBD2 agrees at 8 bases. The CDR3 totals 12 residues. Germline loops: CDR1 MRHNA, CDR2 SNTAGT. Losses at the gene ends were 6 bases for V and 7 bases for J; bases not matched to a gene: 5. This CDR3 is CASRGPGGEQYF. DNA for the CDR3: TGTGCCAGCAGGGGACCGGGAGGGGAGCAGTACTTC.

This sequence joins TRBV19 and TRBJ1-5; no firm D call. This CDR3 is built from 14 residues. The germline V gene encodes CDR1 LNHDA and CDR2 SQIVND (reference sequence). With 5 bases removed from V and 4 bases from J, the gap between germline ends came to 12 bases. CDR3 sequence (DNA): TGTGCCAGTAGTCGGCCGAATCGGAATCAGCCCCAGCATTTT. This translates into CASSRPNRNQPQHF. The whole variable domain, remainder taken from reference TRBV19 and TRBJ1-5, is DGGITQSPKYLFRKEGQNVTLSCEQNLNHDAMYWYRQDPGQGLRLIYYSQIVNDFQKGDIAEGYSVSREKKESFPLTVTSAQKNPTAFYLCASSRPNRNQPQHFGDGTRLSIL.

The V call is TRBV9, the J call TRBJ2-5; D uncertain. The closer fit of TRBJ2-7 to the DNA end suggests the J call may be wrong. This CDR3 has 14 amino acids. Germline V gene sequence: CDR1 SGDLS, CDR2 YYNGEE. CDR3 in amino acids: CASSVGKDSYEQYF. In nucleotides, the CDR3 is TGTGCCAGCAGCGTAGGTAAGGATTCCTACGAGCAGTACTTC.

This chain connects TRBV28 to TRBJ2-5, with 10 positions matching TRBD1. The V gene end was trimmed by 3 bases and the J gene end by 1 base; junction bases not matched to a gene: 2. Germline CDR1 MDHEN, CDR2 SYDVKM. The CDR3 spans 15 residues. DNA for the CDR3: TGTGCCAGCAGTTTCTGGACAGGGGGCCAAGAGACCCAGTACTTC. Protein: CASSFWTGGQETQYF.